The 27 T cell receptor beta chains below were found in one sample sequenced in a study of blood T cells in healthy people across ages. Sample-barcoded 5' priming and a J-beta primer mix drove a second PCR of 7 to 11 cycles. TCRdb ran MiXCR on the 5' RACE reads and lists one entry per CDR3 protein. The sample holds 450,000 to 700,000 distinct CDR3 sequences; 27% are singletons and the top ten take about 18%. The material sequenced was blood. Source of these receptors: a woman between 70 and 85 years old in good health.

This clonotype was seen a few times. The chain links TRBV7-2 to TRBJ2-5, with 7 bases that match TRBD1. There are 15 residues in the CDR3. Per the germline V gene, CDR1 is SGHTA and CDR2 is FQGNSA. Unmatched junction bases numbered 8, after V lost 5 bases and J lost 2 bases. The DNA for the CDR3 is TGTGCCAGCAGCCCAGGGGGACATAAACAAGAGACCCAGTACTTC. The encoded protein is CASSPGGHKQETQYF.

This clonotype was observed a handful of times. This chain links TRBV10-3 with TRBJ1-2, with D hard to call. The CDR3 runs 13 residues. CDR1 is ENHRY, CDR2 SYGVKD, per germline. Between the trimmed V and J ends, which lost 6 bases and 5 bases, there was a span of 13 bases. CDR3 loop: CAISPGGSYGYTF. CDR3 nucleotides: TGTGCCATCAGCCCTGGAGGGTCGTATGGCTACACCTTC.

This clonotype has only one observation. In nucleotides, the CDR3 is TGTGCCAGCCTGTTTCCGGGGCCGGGAGAAAAACTGTTTTTT. Translating gives CASLFPGPGEKLFF. This rearrangement joins TRBV2 to TRBJ1-4, with a weak D call TRBD1 (5 bases). Trimming took off 8 bases at V and 8 bases at J, with 18 bases between the two ends. Looked up from germline, CDR1 is SNHLY and CDR2 is FYNNEI. The CDR3 runs to 14 residues.

The chain has TRBV7-2 and TRBJ1-3, with D possibly matching TRBD1 (5 bases). CDR3 size: 16 residues. V lost 0 bases, J lost 0 bases, and 9 bases lay in between. Germline loops: CDR1 SGHTA, CDR2 FQGNSA. The CDR3 nucleotides are TGTGCCAGCAGCTTAGCGGGAGGGACCTCTGGAAACACCATATATTTT. The encoded protein is CASSLAGGTSGNTIYF.

The V gene is TRBV20-1, the J gene TRBJ1-6; 8 positions match TRBD1. This CDR3 is 16 amino acids long. Germline CDR1 and CDR2: DFQATT and SNEGSKA (reference sequence). V was pared by 3 bases and J by 4 bases, with 8 bases of the junction left unmatched. The CDR3 coding sequence is TGCAGTGCTAGTAGGCTACAGGGGGGTTATAATTCACCCCTCCACTTT. Translated: CSASRLQGGYNSPLHF.

V gene TRBV20-1 combines with J gene TRBJ2-3, with TRBD2 as a possible D gene (5 bases). V was cut by 3 bases and J by 1 base, with 14 bases left in between. The CDR3 extends over 15 amino acids. CDR1 is DFQATT and CDR2 is SNEGSKA in the germline V gene (reference sequence). For the CDR3, the DNA is TGCAGTGCTAGTCGACCTAGCTTGCGCACAGATACGCAGTATTTT. Translated: CSASRPSLRTDTQYF.

This clonotype was detected once. The J gene is TRBJ2-3, the V gene TRBV5-1; no definite D call. The germline CDR1 and CDR2 sequences are SGHRS and YFSETQ. The CDR3 has 15 residues. With 7 bases removed from V and 4 bases from J, the gap between germline ends came to 19 bases. CDR3: CASAALGYVADTQYF. The CDR3, as DNA: TGCGCCAGCGCTGCCTTGGGGTATGTTGCAGATACGCAGTATTTT.

This clonotype was observed a few times. V gene TRBV7-9 combines with J gene TRBJ1-2, with TRBD1 as a possible D gene (5 bases). The germline V and J ends were trimmed by 1 base and 1 base, with 7 bases remaining between them. The CDR3 spans 14 residues. CDR1 is SEHNR and CDR2 is FQNEAQ in the germline V gene (reference sequence). DNA for the CDR3: TGTGCCAGCAGCTTAGATGGGGGTAACTATGGCTACACCTTC. It specifies CASSLDGGNYGYTF.

This clonotype came up a few times. The chain recombines TRBV14 with TRBJ2-7; perhaps TRBD1 as D (5 bases). V was cut by 1 base and J by 10 bases, with 17 bases left in between. Germline CDR1 SGHDN, CDR2 FVKESK. The CDR3 totals 14 residues. The CDR3 coding sequence is TGTGCCAGCAGCCAAGCTGGGGCCCCCAGTGGTCAGTACTTC. This sequence encodes CASSQAGAPSGQYF.

Points on this clonotype: Mismatch with germline at one junction end may stem from a read error. The chain combines TRBV7-2 with TRBJ2-3; 8 nucleotides align to TRBD2. CDR1 and CDR2 from the germline V gene are SGHTA and FQGNSA. This CDR3 contains 15 residues. In nucleotides, the CDR3 is TGCGCCAGCAGCCGAGGGGCGGGGGGTTCAGATGCGCAGTATTTT. It translates to CASSRGAGGSDAQYF.

A few counts support this clonotype. A read error may account for a junction end that differs from germline. V is TRBV19 and J is TRBJ1-2; a weak D match, TRBD1 (5 bases). Germline-derived CDR1 and CDR2 are LNHDA and SQIVND (reference sequence). CDR3 length equals 12 residues. The CDR3 loop reads CALWGRSYGSTF. The DNA of the CDR3 is TGCGCTTTATGGGGCCGCTCCTATGGCTCCACCTTC.

This sequence joins TRBV29-1 and TRBJ1-1; no reliable D call. Trimming took off 4 bases at V and 1 base at J, with 13 bases between the two ends. The CDR3 contains 14 residues. The germline V gene encodes CDR1 SQVTM and CDR2 ANQGSEA. The CDR3 DNA sequence: TGCAGCGTTGGGCGGACCTCTGGGAACACTGAAGCTTTCTTT. Its protein is CSVGRTSGNTEAFF.

The CDR3 loop reads CASSQAQANSPLHF. DNA of the CDR3: TGTGCCAGCAGCCAAGCTCAGGCGAATTCACCCCTCCACTTT. The J gene is TRBJ1-6, the V gene TRBV3-1, with unresolved D. Per germline, CDR1 LGHDT and CDR2 YNNKEL (reference sequence). The ends were cut back, 1 base at V and 7 bases at J, with 8 bases in the middle. The CDR3 loop spans 14 amino acids.

The CDR3 DNA is TGTGCCAGCAGTATGTCCAGGGGCAGCTCCTACGAGCAGTACTTC. It specifies CASSMSRGSSYEQYF. This chain connects TRBV7-2 to TRBJ2-7; maybe TRBD1 (6 bases). V was clipped by 6 bases and J by 0 bases, with 15 bases between them. Germline CDR1 reads SGHTA; CDR2 reads FQGNSA. CDR3 size: 15 residues.

This clonotype was picked up a small number of times. The chain couples TRBV4-3 to TRBJ1-2; D call uncertain. V was shortened by 0 bases and J by 6 bases, with 11 bases between the two germline ends. CDR3 length equals 14 residues. Germline V CDR1 and CDR2: LGHNA, YSLEER. The CDR3 region is CASSQESGGHGYTF. As DNA, the CDR3 is TGCGCCAGCAGCCAAGAGTCGGGCGGGCATGGCTACACCTTC.

This clonotype turned up a few times. The rearrangement uses TRBV5-1 and TRBJ2-2; D might be TRBD1 or TRBD2, each matching 5 bases. The CDR3 consists of 14 residues. Germline CDR1 reads SGHRS; CDR2 reads YFSETQ. V dropped 4 bases and J dropped 4 bases, with 11 bases sitting between them. For the CDR3, the DNA is TGCGCCAGCAGCGGACATGGGGGCACCGGGGAGCTGTTTTTT. Its translation: CASSGHGGTGELFF. The full variable domain, rest sourced from reference TRBV5-1 and TRBJ2-2, is KAGVTQTPRYLIKTRGQQVTLSCSPISGHRSVSWYQQTPGQGLQFLFEYFSETQRNKGNFPGRFSGRQFSNSRSEMNVSTLELGDSALYLCASSGHGGTGELFFGEGSRLTVL.

The gene calls are TRBV27 and TRBJ2-2, with TRBD1 matching over 11 bases. The CDR3 has 14 amino acids. Trimming cost V 5 bases and J 8 bases; bases outside gene matches: 4. The V gene's germline CDR1 is MNHEY and CDR2 SMNVEV (reference sequence). CDR3 DNA sequence: TGTGCCAGCAGTAGGACAGGGGGCAGAGGGGAGCTGTTTTTT. The encoded protein is CASSRTGGRGELFF.

The chain links TRBV7-9 to TRBJ1-2; D is perhaps TRBD1 (5 bases). This CDR3 is built from 12 residues. CDR1 and CDR2 from the germline V gene are SEHNR and FQNEAQ (reference sequence). The V end was cut by 5 bases, the J end by 6 bases, with 10 bases between. The CDR3 protein is CASSQDRNGYTF. CDR3 DNA sequence: TGTGCCAGCAGCCAAGACAGAAATGGCTACACCTTC.

Remarks on this clonotype: This may be a read error, as it is one base from a much larger clone. This chain joins TRBV3-1 and TRBJ2-7; no definite D call. Germline CDR1 LGHDT, CDR2 YNNKEL (reference sequence). V lost 1 base and J lost 3, with 13 bases in between. This CDR3 spans 15 amino acids. The CDR3 loop reads CASSQGGSGYYEQYF. As DNA, the CDR3 is TGTGCCAGCAGCCAAGGTGGCAGTGGTTACTACGAGCAGTACTTC.

The chain recombines TRBV7-3 with TRBJ2-5; no definite D call. The tail of the sequence fits TRBJ2-1 better, so the J call may be wrong. CDR3 length: 14 residues. The germline CDR1 and CDR2 sequences are SGHTA and FQGTGA. For the CDR3, the DNA is TGTGCCAGCAGCTTAACGAATAACCCGAATGAGCAGTTCTTC. Translated, it gives CASSLTNNPNEQFF.

This clonotype was counted a few times. V is TRBV7-9 and J is TRBJ2-7, with 7 bases identical to TRBD2. Germline lookup yields CDR1 SEHNR and CDR2 FQNEAQ (reference sequence). The CDR3 is 14 residues long. The trim removed 5 bases at V and 6 bases at J, leaving 10 bases unmatched. The CDR3: CASSLNGLVGEQYF. CDR3 DNA sequence: TGTGCCAGCAGCCTAAACGGACTAGTGGGCGAGCAGTACTTC.

The chain links TRBV20-1 to TRBJ1-2; a possible D gene is TRBD1 (6 bases). The CDR3 runs to 13 residues. Trimming stripped 5 bases from V and 1 base from J, with 11 bases between. Germline values: CDR1 DFQATT, CDR2 SNEGSKA (reference sequence). CDR3 loop: CSAGQYLNYGYTF. The CDR3 DNA is TGCAGTGCTGGACAGTACCTTAACTATGGCTACACCTTC.

In this sample, this clonotype turned up a few times. The rearrangement links TRBV29-1 to TRBJ2-6; no reliable D call. Trimming removed 6 bases at V and 0 bases at J, with 6 bases between. The CDR3 covers 13 residues. The V gene's germline CDR1 is SQVTM and CDR2 ANQGSEA. The CDR3, as DNA: TGCAGCGTAGAGCCCTCTGGGGCCAACGTCCTGACTTTC. Translating gives CSVEPSGANVLTF.

In this sample, this clonotype turned up a few times. The chain combines TRBV12-3 or TRBV12-4 with TRBJ2-3; D remains unclear. Between the trimmed V and J ends, which lost 4 bases and 2 bases, there was a span of 7 bases. This CDR3 is 13 amino acids long. The CDR3 DNA is TGTGCCAGCAGTTCAGTGGCCACAGATACGCAGTATTTT. Translated, it gives CASSSVATDTQYF.

The sample holds a few counts of this clonotype. This chain links TRBV12-3 or TRBV12-4 with TRBJ2-1; TRBD2 agrees at 9 bases. The CDR3 extends over 16 amino acids. The trim removed 3 bases at V and 2 bases at J, leaving 5 bases unmatched. The CDR3 spells CASSFRGGGAYNEQFF. CDR3 bases: TGTGCCAGCAGTTTCAGGGGCGGGGGGGCCTACAATGAGCAGTTCTTC.

CDR3 in amino acids: CASSHGLANTGELFF. The CDR3 DNA sequence: TGCGCCAGCAGCCATGGACTAGCGAACACCGGGGAGCTGTTTTTT. V usage is TRBV5-1 and J usage is TRBJ2-2, with 7 bases identical to TRBD2. The CDR3 is 15 amino acids. Germline V gene lookup returns CDR1 SGHRS and CDR2 YFSETQ. J lost 0 bases, V lost 4 bases, and 3 bases had no gene match.

This clonotype was detected a few times. V and J are TRBV7-2 and TRBJ2-2, with D unclear. V lost 2 bases and J lost 7, with 8 bases in between. CDR3 length: 13 residues. Germline assignment: CDR1 SGHTA and CDR2 FQGNSA. The CDR3 region is CASSLSAVGELFF. In nucleotides, the CDR3 is TGTGCCAGCAGCTTATCGGCGGTCGGGGAGCTGTTTTTT.